The following is a TCR beta chain sequence with its context. This specimen comes from a study of technical replicates of blood from a handful of donors. The CDR3 loop spans 16 amino acids. Germline values: CDR1 LGHNA, CDR2 YNFKEQ. Losses at the gene ends were 3 bases for V and 3 bases for J; bases not matched to a gene: 9. Only in-frame clones appear in the TCRdb table, and some are missing; sequencing was by immunoSEQ multiplex PCR. The sample shows 50,000 to 70,000 clones, around 89% of them seen only once. V gene TRBV4-2 combines with J gene TRBJ2-7; TRBD1 agrees at 9 bases. The sequence was collected from a human donor in good health. Some clones in this sample may be carry-over from other donors' samples. Sample: PBMCs. CDR3 in DNA: TGTGCCAGCAGCCACGACGTGGGACAGGGAAACTACGAGCAGTACTTC. Translating it yields CASSHDVGQGNYEQYF.